This TCR beta chain was sequenced for a study of T cell responses to AZD1222 COVID-19 vaccine. TCRdb's table, derived via immunoSEQ multiplex PCR, lists solely in-frame clones and lacks some. The data contain about 84,000 clones, 70% to 90% of them singletons. V was pared by 4 bases and J by 4 bases, with 10 bases of the junction left unmatched. The CDR3 sequence is 15 residues long. Germline CDR1 and CDR2: SGDLS and YYNGEE. Comments on this clone: Antigen specificity is unknown.

Findings of the study overall: Only five or six AZD1222 recipients were seropositive at baseline. Donor demographics were predominantly white British with a female majority; clonal diversity may be underestimated. CD4 TCRs linked to vaccination spanned spike, dominating at 160-218 and 743-854. Repertoire sampling was restricted to post-peak T cell response timepoints.

The rearrangement links TRBV9 to TRBJ1-2; TRBD1 agrees at 7 bases. This TCR was sampled from an adult who received the AZD1222 COVID-19 vaccine. Sequenced here: peripheral blood, sampled 28 days after the second AZD1222 dose. The CDR3 protein is CASSQQETGPYGYTF. The CDR3 coding sequence is TGTGCCAGCAGCCAGCAAGAGACAGGGCCCTATGGCTACACCTTC.